Shown below are 22 T cell receptor beta chains from a single sample sequenced in a study of CD8 T cells in ankylosing spondylitis. Whole-study findings and limits: Roughly eight highly homologous variants made up a TCR beta motif that seemed to typify ankylosing spondylitis blood.

TCRdb ran MiXCR on the 5' RACE reads and lists one entry per CDR3 protein. The table records under 550,000 distinct CDR3 sequences, roughly 27% of them present only once. These receptors' targets are unknown. Sample: blood, either unsorted or a sorted T cell fraction (not recorded which). The receptors originated from a male donor with ankylosing spondylitis.

The chain is built from TRBV20-1 and TRBJ1-1, with 11 positions matching TRBD1. The V and J ends lost 3 bases and 4 bases, in that order; junction bases with no gene match: 7. Germline CDR1 reads DFQATT; CDR2 reads SNEGSKA (reference sequence). The CDR3 has 15 amino acids. The CDR3 is CSARNSGTGGTEAFF. The CDR3 DNA is TGCAGTGCTAGGAACTCCGGGACAGGGGGCACTGAAGCTTTCTTT.

This clonotype was seen a few times. The rearrangement joins TRBV12-3 or TRBV12-4 to TRBJ1-1, with TRBD1 as a possible D gene (6 bases). V lost 5 bases and J 1 base, leaving 14 bases between the germline ends. There are 15 residues in the CDR3. Here the CDR3 DNA reads TGTGCCAGCAGTCCTCAGGGGTTGGCGAACACTGAAGCTTTCTTT. This encodes CASSPQGLANTEAFF.

The gene calls are TRBV12-3 or TRBV12-4 and TRBJ2-4; possibly TRBD1 for D (5 bases). The CDR3 spans 14 residues. The V end was cut by 2 bases, the J end by 8 bases, with 13 bases between. The CDR3 loop is CASSLTAGNHIQYF. CDR3 DNA: TGTGCCAGCAGTTTAACGGCAGGGAATCACATTCAGTACTTC.

The V and J genes are TRBV4-1 and TRBJ1-6; D unclear. CDR1 is MGHRA, CDR2 YSYEKL, per germline. V lost 1 base to trimming and J lost 8 bases, with 6 bases between them. This CDR3 contains 13 residues. The CDR3 region has the DNA TGCGCCAGCAGCCAAGTGGGCTATTCACCCCTCCACTTT. This translates into CASSQVGYSPLHF.

The gene calls are TRBV3-1 and TRBJ1-2, with unresolved D. Germline loops: CDR1 LGHDT, CDR2 YNNKEL (reference sequence). This CDR3 has 13 amino acids. Trimming shortened V by 5 bases and J by 4 bases, and 11 bases separated the two germline ends. CDR3 in DNA: TGTGCCAGCAGCAACCGATACTCCTATGGCTACACCTTC. It specifies CASSNRYSYGYTF. The entire variable domain, with the rest obtained from reference TRBV3-1 and TRBJ1-2, is as follows: DTAVSQTPKYLVTQMGNDKSIKCEQNLGHDTMYWYKQDSKKFLKIMFSYNNKELIINETVPNRFSPKSPDKAHLNLHINSLELGDSAVYFCASSNRYSYGYTFGSGTRLTVV.

Here the CDR3 DNA reads TGTGCCAGCAGCTCCCGATACTTGATAGGGGGCGCGAGCAATCAGCCCCAGCATTTT. This encodes CASSSRYLIGGASNQPQHF. This chain connects TRBV7-8 to TRBJ1-5; 7 bases agree with TRBD1. V shed 4 bases, J shed 1 base, and the junction held 16 bases outside the gene matches. The CDR3 extends over 19 amino acids. Germline V lookup: CDR1 SGHVS, CDR2 FQNEAQ. The full variable domain, with the rest looked up from reference TRBV7-8 and TRBJ1-5, is GAGVSQSPRYKVAKRGQDVALRCDPISGHVSLFWYQQALGQGPEFLTYFQNEAQLDKSGLPSDRFFAERPEGSVSTLKIQRTQQEDSAVYLCASSSRYLIGGASNQPQHFGDGTRLSIL.

The rearrangement links TRBV6-2 or TRBV6-3 to TRBJ2-7; D is perhaps TRBD1 or TRBD2 (5 bases each). V lost 7 bases and J 3 bases, leaving 10 bases between the germline ends. Germline V gene sequence: CDR1 MNHEY, CDR2 SVGEGT. This CDR3 has 12 amino acids. CDR3 nucleotide sequence: TGTGCCAGCATGGGGGAGTTCTACGAGCAGTACGTC. Translating it yields CASMGEFYEQYV.

The chain uses TRBV28 and TRBJ2-3; D uncertain. CDR1 and CDR2 from the germline V gene are MDHEN and SYDVKM. The CDR3 has 14 residues. The ends were cut back, 8 bases at V and 1 base at J, with 13 bases in the middle. Written as DNA, the CDR3 is TGTGCCAGCGGCCCCAGGCAGCGCACAGATACGCAGTATTTT. It is translated as CASGPRQRTDTQYF.

This chain joins TRBV20-1 and TRBJ2-7, with a possible D match to TRBD1 (6 bases). This CDR3 contains 13 residues. V shed 8 bases and J shed 5 bases, with 19 bases lying between them. The germline V gene encodes CDR1 DFQATT and CDR2 SNEGSKA (reference sequence). This chain's CDR3 is CSRLGKDRNEQYF. The DNA of the CDR3 is TGCAGTCGACTGGGGAAAGACAGGAACGAGCAGTACTTC.

The chain is built from TRBV9 and TRBJ2-1; D unclear. There are 16 residues in the CDR3. Trimming left V 0 bases short and J 2 bases short, with 12 bases between. From germline, CDR1 is SGDLS and CDR2 YYNGEE. The CDR3 sequence is CASSVVSSATYNEQFF. The CDR3 DNA is TGTGCCAGCAGCGTAGTTTCGAGCGCCACCTACAATGAGCAGTTCTTC. Based on the CDR3 plus reference TRBV9 and TRBJ2-1, the full variable domain is DSGVTQTPKHLITATGQRVTLRCSPRSGDLSVYWYQQSLDQGLQFLIQYYNGEERAKGNILERFSAQQFPDLHSELNLSSLELGDSALYFCASSVVSSATYNEQFFGPGTRLTVL.

Only a few counts were recorded for this clonotype. The chain has TRBV6-5 and TRBJ1-1; tentative D call: TRBD1 (5 bases). The germline V gene has CDR1 MNHEY and CDR2 SVGAGI. The CDR3 loop spans 11 amino acids. Trimming left V 8 bases short and J 6 bases short, with 10 bases between. CDR3 loop: CASGDGPEAFF. The DNA of the CDR3 is TGTGCCAGCGGGGACGGCCCTGAAGCTTTCTTT.

Details on this clonotype: An end of the junction does not agree with germline; a read error may underlie this. The chain combines TRBV7-2 with TRBJ2-2; 8 bases agree with TRBD1. Per germline, CDR1 SGHTA and CDR2 FQGNSA. The CDR3 runs to 13 residues. The CDR3 protein is CASSPVRTGINVF. The CDR3 DNA reads as TGTGCCAGCAGCCCCGTGCGGACAGGGATTAATGTTTTT. The entire variable domain, with the rest obtained from reference TRBV7-2 and TRBJ2-2, is as follows: GAGVSQSPSNKVTEKGKDVELRCDPISGHTALYWYRQSLGQGLEFLIYFQGNSAPDKSGLPSDRFSAERTGGSVSTLTIQRTQQEDSAVYLCASSPVRTGINVFGEGSRLTVL.

There are a few counts of this clonotype. The chain combines TRBV2 with TRBJ2-2; perhaps TRBD2 as D (6 bases). The CDR3 totals 14 residues. V dropped 4 bases and J dropped 0 bases, with 6 bases sitting between them. Germline CDR1 is SNHLY and CDR2 is FYNNEI. The CDR3 reads CASSGTTNTGELFF. The CDR3, as DNA: TGTGCCAGCAGTGGGACTACGAACACCGGGGAGCTGTTTTTT. Combining the CDR3 with reference TRBV2 and TRBJ2-2 gives the whole variable domain EPEVTQTPSHQVTQMGQEVILRCVPISNHLYFYWYRQILGQKVEFLVSFYNNEISEKSEIFDDQFSVERPDGSNFTLKIRSTKLEDSAMYFCASSGTTNTGELFFGEGSRLTVL.

CDR3 coding DNA: TGTGCCAGCAGCTTAGCCGGAGTCCAGTACTTC. Protein: CASSLAGVQYF. V and J are TRBV11-2 and TRBJ2-5, with D uncertain. Germline CDR1 and CDR2: SGHAT and FQNNGV. V shed 1 base and J shed 10 bases, with 7 bases lying between them. The CDR3 length is 11 residues.

In its sample, this clonotype was seen a few times. The chain carries TRBV20-1 and TRBJ2-6, with D perhaps matching TRBD1 (6 bases). Germline assignment: CDR1 DFQATT and CDR2 SNEGSKA (reference sequence). V was cut by 4 bases and J by 0 bases, with 10 bases left in between. This CDR3 spans 15 amino acids. Here the CDR3 reads CSAKVQGSGANVLTF. Here the CDR3 DNA reads TGCAGTGCTAAAGTACAGGGCTCTGGGGCCAACGTCCTGACTTTC.

V usage is TRBV19 and J usage is TRBJ1-2, with D perhaps matching TRBD1 (5 bases). Germline CDR1 reads LNHDA; CDR2 reads SQIVND (reference sequence). The CDR3 runs to 14 residues. Trimming shortened V by 5 bases and J by 3 bases, and 13 bases separated the two germline ends. Here the CDR3 DNA reads TGTGCCAGTAGTGTGGGACCTGGGGACTATGGCTACACCTTC. Amino acid sequence: CASSVGPGDYGYTF. The variable domain in full, completed from reference TRBV19 and TRBJ1-2, reads DGGITQSPKYLFRKEGQNVTLSCEQNLNHDAMYWYRQDPGQGLRLIYYSQIVNDFQKGDIAEGYSVSREKKESFPLTVTSAQKNPTAFYLCASSVGPGDYGYTFGSGTRLTVV.

CDR3 residues: CASSLERGEDTQYF. For the CDR3, the DNA is TGCGCCAGCAGCTTGGAAAGGGGGGAGGATACGCAGTATTTT. The chain couples TRBV5-1 to TRBJ2-3, with D tentatively TRBD1 or TRBD2 (6 bases each). Trimming shortened V by 0 bases and J by 6 bases, and 11 bases separated the two germline ends. The CDR3 has 14 residues. CDR1 is SGHRS, CDR2 YFSETQ, per germline.

The V gene is TRBV6-1, the J gene TRBJ2-1; D is perhaps TRBD1 or TRBD2 (6 bases each). V gave up 8 bases and J gave up 5 bases, with 13 bases separating them. The length of the CDR3 is 13 residues. Germline loops: CDR1 MNHNS, CDR2 SASEGT. This CDR3 reads CASQLGGNNEQFF. The CDR3 DNA reads as TGTGCCAGCCAATTAGGGGGGAACAATGAGCAGTTCTTC.

In this sample, this clonotype turned up a few times. The rearrangement uses TRBV5-4 and TRBJ1-4; D is unresolved. From germline, CDR1 is SGHNT and CDR2 YYREEE (reference sequence). CDR3 length: 14 residues. Trimming cost V 5 bases and J 4 bases, with 12 bases left between them. Here the CDR3 reads CASSMGRNNEKLFF. In nucleotides, the CDR3 is TGTGCCAGCAGTATGGGGAGGAATAATGAAAAACTGTTTTTT.

This clonotype was recorded a few times. The rearrangement joins TRBV20-1 to TRBJ2-3; 7 bases fit TRBD2. The CDR3 totals 15 residues. The trim removed 5 bases at V and 2 bases at J, leaving 10 bases unmatched. Germline CDR1 is DFQATT and CDR2 is SNEGSKA (reference sequence). CDR3 sequence reads: CSASSRAGYTDTQYF. DNA for the CDR3: TGCAGTGCTTCCTCCAGAGCGGGATACACAGATACGCAGTATTTT.

This clonotype was observed a few times. This rearrangement joins TRBV25-1 to TRBJ2-1; either TRBD1 or TRBD2 may supply D (5 bases each). Trimming removed 10 bases at V and 4 bases at J, with 20 bases between. The CDR3 extends over 15 amino acids. Germline V gene sequence: CDR1 MGHDK, CDR2 SYGVNS. The CDR3 nucleotides are TGTGCCACCAGGGCGGGTGGGATCCAATACAATGAGCAGTTCTTC. Translating it yields CATRAGGIQYNEQFF.

This clonotype turned up a few times. The chain combines TRBV7-9 with TRBJ1-1; the D is unclear. V lost 4 bases and J 6 bases, leaving 15 bases between the germline ends. The CDR3 has 14 amino acids. The germline CDR1 and CDR2 sequences are SEHNR and FQNEAQ (reference sequence). The CDR3 region has the DNA TGTGCCAGCAGCTCCACTAACCGCCACTCTGAAGCTTTCTTT. Protein product: CASSSTNRHSEAFF.